The source of this TCR beta chain is a study of T cells in Graves' hyperthyroidism and ophthalmopathy. Study overall: At initial diagnosis, before any treatment had begun, peripheral blood was obtained.

Regarding the study as a whole: The authors' 13 V-J model separated ophthalmopathy from stable hyperthyroidism.

The CDR3 contains 14 residues. The junction had 7 bases not matched to a gene; V was cut back by 7 bases and J by 5 bases. Germline CDR1 MNHNS, CDR2 SASEGT. A remark on this clonotype: Its antigen is currently unknown.

Using RNA transcripts as the source, TCR beta CDR3 regions were amplified. RT-PCR in the first round (using the HTBI primer set) targeted the TCR CDR3. TCRdb independently ran MiXCR on the multiplex PCR reads; one entry per CDR3 protein. The sample holds about 400,000 distinct CDR3 sequences, about an eighth seen once. The sample consisted of blood. The chain uses TRBV6-1 and TRBJ2-1; 8 nucleotides line up with TRBD2. The TCR sequence derives from a young woman with Graves' hyperthyroidism. The CDR3 DNA reads as TGTGCCAGCAAGGGCGGGAGGTCCCACAATGAGCAGTTCTTC. Translating it yields CASKGGRSHNEQFF.